One and the same sample provided the 18 T cell receptor beta chains below, sequenced in a study of T cells in Graves' hyperthyroidism and ophthalmopathy. Amplified TCR beta CDR3 regions derived from RNA transcripts. The TCR CDR3 was amplified in a first-round RT-PCR using the HTBI primer set. One entry per CDR3 protein results from TCRdb running MiXCR on the multiplex PCR reads. The sample lists approximately 210,000 distinct CDR3 sequences; roughly 18% were seen once. The material sequenced was blood. Source of these receptors: a middle-aged man with Graves' hyperthyroidism.

Points on this clonotype: A much larger clone differs from this one at a single base, so this may be a read error. The genes are TRBV20-1 and TRBJ2-5; no firm D call. The CDR3 consists of 13 residues. CDR1 DFQATT and CDR2 SNEGSKA come from the germline V gene (reference sequence). The CDR3 sequence is CGAPPRVGETQYF. CDR3 nucleotide sequence: TGCGGTGCTCCTCCCCGGGTCGGAGAGACCCAGTACTTC.

This rearrangement joins TRBV20-1 to TRBJ2-3, with 9 nucleotides matching TRBD2. The junction had 11 bases not matched to a gene; V was cut back by 3 bases and J by 4 bases. Germline V lookup: CDR1 DFQATT, CDR2 SNEGSKA (reference sequence). The CDR3 spans 16 residues. CDR3 bases: TGCAGTGCTAGTAGTCTAGCGGGAATTCATTCAGATACGCAGTATTTT. Amino acids: CSASSLAGIHSDTQYF.

The CDR3 nucleotides read TGTGCCAACCTCGACAGGGGAGAAACCGGGGAGCTGTTTTTT. Amino acid sequence: CANLDRGETGELFF. The chain combines TRBV12-3 or TRBV12-4 with TRBJ2-2; TRBD1 agrees at 8 bases. With 10 bases clipped from V and 5 bases from J, the junction kept 9 bases outside the gene matches. This CDR3 region has 14 residues.

Many counts were recorded for this clonotype. The chain has TRBV2 and TRBJ1-4; D gene ambiguous. The CDR3 extends over 14 amino acids. Trimming pared 6 bases from V and 1 base from J, leaving 9 bases between. Germline V gene sequence: CDR1 SNHLY, CDR2 FYNNEI. This chain's CDR3 is CASRRTETNEKLFF. In DNA form, the CDR3 reads TGTGCCAGCAGGAGGACCGAAACTAATGAAAAACTGTTTTTT.

V and J are TRBV29-1 and TRBJ1-1; weak D call: TRBD1 (6 bases). The CDR3 contains 12 residues. Germline assignment: CDR1 SQVTM and CDR2 ANQGSEA. V lost 7 bases to trimming and J lost 4 bases, with 13 bases between them. The CDR3 DNA follows: TGCAGCGCCTTAGGGGGAGCCACTGAAGCTTTCTTT. This gives the protein CSALGGATEAFF. Full variable domain (outside the CDR3, taken from reference TRBV29-1 and TRBJ1-1): SAVISQKPSRDICQRGTSLTIQCQVDSQVTMMFWYRQQPGQSLTLIATANQGSEATYESGFVIDKFPISRPNLTFSTLTVSNMSPEDSSIYLCSALGGATEAFFGQGTRLTVV.

This chain joins TRBV11-3 and TRBJ1-5; weak D call: TRBD1 (5 bases). Germline CDR1 and CDR2: SGHNT and YENEEA. CDR3 length: 13 amino acids. V shed 5 bases and J shed 3 bases, with 8 bases lying between them. The chain's CDR3 is CASSRQYNQPQHF. DNA for the CDR3: TGTGCCAGCAGCCGACAGTACAATCAGCCCCAGCATTTT.

Remarks on this clonotype: One junction end does not reproduce the germline sequence, and a read error may be involved. The chain links TRBV2 to TRBJ2-7; 9 positions agree with TRBD1. Germline assignment: CDR1 SNHLY and CDR2 FYNNEI. The CDR3 runs 14 residues. The CDR3 DNA is TGTGTCAGCACTGGGGGGACAGGGTCGAGGGAGCAGTACTTC. It yields the protein CVSTGGTGSREQYF.

This clonotype turned up a few times. The chain combines TRBV25-1 with TRBJ2-1; TRBD2 aligns across 9 bases. The CDR3 loop spans 17 amino acids. The J segment lost 3 bases and the V segment lost 0 bases, leaving 6 bases of the junction unmatched. Per germline, CDR1 MGHDK and CDR2 SYGVNS. The CDR3 spells CASSEYTSGRIYNEQFF. CDR3 nucleotide sequence: TGTGCCAGCAGTGAATACACCAGCGGGAGGATCTACAATGAGCAGTTCTTC.

A remark on this clonotype: At one boundary the junction diverges from the germline segment, which might be a read error. The rearrangement links TRBV5-1 to TRBJ2-5; a possible D gene is TRBD1 (6 bases). This CDR3 is 15 amino acids long. CDR1 and CDR2 from the germline V gene are SGHRS and YFSETQ. The CDR3 bases are TGCGCCAGCAACTTGGGGGCAGGGGTGCAAGAGACCCAGTACTTC. Translation gives CASNLGAGVQETQYF.

The chain uses TRBV7-2 and TRBJ2-3; D gene unclear. The V and J ends lost 1 base and 6 bases respectively, with 14 bases between them. Germline V gene data show CDR1 as SGHTA and CDR2 as FQGNSA. This CDR3 has 15 residues. The CDR3 coding sequence is TGTGCCAGCAGCTTAGTTGGTGGGAAAGGGGATACGCAGTATTTT. Translated, it gives CASSLVGGKGDTQYF. Variable domain in full (rest from reference TRBV7-2 and TRBJ2-3): GAGVSQSPSNKVTEKGKDVELRCDPISGHTALYWYRQSLGQGLEFLIYFQGNSAPDKSGLPSDRFSAERTGGSVSTLTIQRTQQEDSAVYLCASSLVGGKGDTQYFGPGTRLTVL.

The chain combines TRBV30 with TRBJ1-2; D possibly corresponds to TRBD1 (6 bases). CDR3 length equals 13 residues. V was pared by 4 bases and J by 1 base, with 10 bases between. The germline CDR1 and CDR2 sequences are GTSNPN and SVGIG (reference sequence). As DNA, the CDR3 is TGTGCCTGGAATACAGGGCTTAACTATGGCTACACCTTC. Translated, it gives CAWNTGLNYGYTF.

J is TRBJ1-6 and V is TRBV24-1; D is perhaps TRBD1 (5 bases). The ends were cut back, 5 bases at V and 5 bases at J, with 9 bases in the middle. Germline loops: CDR1 KGHDR, CDR2 SFDVKD. CDR3 size: 14 residues. The CDR3 DNA reads TGTGCCACCAGTGCCTCGACAGATAATTCACCCCTCCACTTT. Residues: CATSASTDNSPLHF.

This chain links TRBV4-2 with TRBJ2-4; no reliable D call. The CDR3 loop spans 14 amino acids. The germline CDR1 and CDR2 sequences are LGHNA and YNFKEQ. The ends were cut back, 6 bases at V and 0 bases at J, with 9 bases in the middle. The CDR3, as DNA: TGTGCCAGCAGAGAGTCGCCAGCCAAAAACATTCAGTACTTC. Protein: CASRESPAKNIQYF.

There are a few counts of this clonotype. This chain links TRBV5-1 with TRBJ1-1; possible D gene TRBD1, 5 bases. V lost 3 bases to trimming and J lost 1 base, with 16 bases between them. The CDR3 runs 16 residues. Looked up from germline, CDR1 is SGHRS and CDR2 is YFSETQ. The CDR3 is CASSWGWRQPNTEAFF. DNA of the CDR3: TGCGCCAGCAGCTGGGGTTGGAGACAGCCGAACACTGAAGCTTTCTTT.

The chain recombines TRBV2 with TRBJ2-1, with TRBD1 identical over 9 bases. V shed 1 base, J shed 5 bases, and the junction held 6 bases outside the gene matches. CDR3 length equals 16 residues. Germline CDR1 is SNHLY and CDR2 is FYNNEI. CDR3 amino acids: CASSEGTGGAHNEQFF. Here the CDR3 DNA reads TGTGCCAGCAGTGAAGGTACAGGGGGCGCCCACAATGAGCAGTTCTTC.

This clonotype has at least ten counts. V is TRBV12-3 or TRBV12-4 and J is TRBJ2-7; D not resolved. CDR3 length: 13 residues. Trimming cost V 6 bases and J 2 bases, with 11 bases left between them. The CDR3 loop reads CASSDGGPYEQYF. CDR3 sequence (DNA): TGTGCCAGCAGCGATGGTGGACCCTACGAGCAGTACTTC.

This clonotype was seen ten or more times. The rearrangement uses TRBV18 and TRBJ1-1; D not resolved. The germline gives CDR1 KGHSH, CDR2 LQKENI. V was cut by 6 bases and J by 1 base, with 9 bases left in between. This CDR3 has 13 residues. The CDR3 loop reads CASSFTENTEAFF. The DNA of the CDR3 is TGTGCCAGCTCCTTTACAGAGAACACTGAAGCTTTCTTT.

This clonotype was observed a handful of times. V and J are TRBV19 and TRBJ2-7, with D unclear. The CDR3 is 12 residues long. Germline V gives CDR1 LNHDA, CDR2 SQIVND (reference sequence). V was pared by 7 bases and J by 2 bases, with 9 bases between. CDR3 amino acids: CASMGRTYEQYF. The DNA of the CDR3 is TGTGCCAGTATGGGCCGGACCTACGAGCAGTACTTC.